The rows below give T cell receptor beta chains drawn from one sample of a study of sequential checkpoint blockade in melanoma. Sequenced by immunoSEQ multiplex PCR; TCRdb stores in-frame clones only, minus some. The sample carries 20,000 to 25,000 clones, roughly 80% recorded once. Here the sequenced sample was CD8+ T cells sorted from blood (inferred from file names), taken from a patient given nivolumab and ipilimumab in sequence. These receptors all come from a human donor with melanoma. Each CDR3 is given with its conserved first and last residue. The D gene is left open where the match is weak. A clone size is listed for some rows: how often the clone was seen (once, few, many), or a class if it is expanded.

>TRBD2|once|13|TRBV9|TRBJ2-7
CASSVGGTYEQYF
TGTGCCAGCAGCGTGGGAGGGACCTACGAGCAGTACTTC
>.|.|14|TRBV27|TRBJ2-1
CASRPGSSYNEQFF
TGTGCCAGCAGGCCGGGAAGCTCCTACAATGAGCAGTTCTTC
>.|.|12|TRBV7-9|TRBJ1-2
CASSLGQKGYTF
TGTGCCAGCAGCTTAGGTCAGAAGGGCTACACCTTC
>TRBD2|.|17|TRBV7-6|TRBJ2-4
CASSLVYSGRAKNIQYF
TGTGCCAGCAGCTTGGTCTATAGCGGGAGAGCCAAAAACATTCAGTACTTC
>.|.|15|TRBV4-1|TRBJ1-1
CASSQERGVNTEAFF
TGCGCCAGCAGCCAAGAGAGAGGAGTGAACACTGAAGCTTTCTTT
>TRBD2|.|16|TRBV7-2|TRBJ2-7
CASSPGLAGGFYEQYF
TGTGCCAGCAGCCCAGGACTAGCGGGGGGGTTCTACGAGCAGTACTTC
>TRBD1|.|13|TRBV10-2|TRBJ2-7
CASTWTGAYEQYF
TGCGCCAGCACCTGGACAGGGGCCTACGAGCAGTACTTC
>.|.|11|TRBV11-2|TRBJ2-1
CASGSGLVRFF
TGTGCCAGCGGATCAGGGCTAGTTAGGTTCTTC
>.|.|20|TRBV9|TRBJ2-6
CASSVVGGSTESSGANVLTF
TGTGCCAGCAGCGTAGTAGGAGGGTCCACCGAGAGCTCTGGGGCCAACGTCCTGACTTTC
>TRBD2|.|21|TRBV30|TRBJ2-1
CAWSGNLRASGRIPSYNEQFF
TGTGCCTGGAGTGGGAACCTTAGGGCTAGCGGGAGGATCCCGTCCTACAATGAGCAGTTCTTC
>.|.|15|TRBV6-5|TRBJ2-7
CASSFTTPSSYEQYF
TGTGCCAGCAGTTTCACAACCCCCAGCTCCTACGAGCAGTACTTC
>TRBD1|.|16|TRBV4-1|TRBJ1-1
CASSQETGVLNTEAFF
TGCGCCAGCAGCCAAGAGACAGGGGTGTTGAACACTGAAGCTTTCTTT
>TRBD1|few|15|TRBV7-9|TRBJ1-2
CASTAVGQGLGGYTF
TGTGCCAGCACCGCCGTGGGACAGGGCCTTGGAGGCTACACCTTC
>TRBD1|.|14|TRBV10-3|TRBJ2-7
CATGTGGAIYEQYF
TGTGCCACCGGGACAGGGGGCGCGATCTACGAGCAGTACTTC
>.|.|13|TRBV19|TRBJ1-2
CATENRDTGGYTF
TGTGCCACAGAAAACAGGGATACGGGAGGCTACACCTTC
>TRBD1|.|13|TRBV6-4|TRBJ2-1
CASSGGQGSQQFF
TGTGCCAGCAGTGGGGGACAGGGGAGTCAGCAGTTCTTC
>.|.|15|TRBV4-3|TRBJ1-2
CASSQGTAGIYGYTF
TGCGCCAGCAGCCAAGGAACAGCAGGGATTTATGGCTACACCTTC
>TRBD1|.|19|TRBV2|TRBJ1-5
CASSGDGQGVATSNQPQHF
TGTGCCAGCAGTGGGGACGGACAGGGTGTAGCCACGTCCAATCAGCCCCAGCATTTT
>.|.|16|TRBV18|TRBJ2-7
CASSPNPGRGSYEQYF
TGTGCCAGCTCACCTAATCCAGGCAGGGGCTCATACGAGCAGTACTTC
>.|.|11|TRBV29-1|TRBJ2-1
CSVEQGNEQFF
TGCAGCGTTGAACAGGGAAATGAGCAGTTCTTC
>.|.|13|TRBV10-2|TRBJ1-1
CATAPGMNTEAFF
TGCGCCACCGCGCCAGGAATGAACACTGAAGCTTTCTTT
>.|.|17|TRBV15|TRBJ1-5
CATSREGPPEGNQPQHF
TGTGCCACCAGCAGAGAGGGCCCGCCGGAGGGTAATCAGCCCCAGCATTTT
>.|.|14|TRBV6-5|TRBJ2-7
CASSGRGSSYEQYF
TGTGCCAGCAGCGGAAGGGGAAGCTCCTACGAGCAGTACTTC
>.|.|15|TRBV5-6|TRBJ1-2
CASSFGQGLYYGYTF
TGTGCCAGCAGCTTCGGGCAGGGTCTCTACTATGGCTACACCTTC
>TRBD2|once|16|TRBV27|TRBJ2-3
CASSRLAGISTDTQYF
TGTGCCAGCAGTCGACTAGCGGGTATCAGCACAGATACGCAGTATTTT
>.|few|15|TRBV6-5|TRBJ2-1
CASSYSGDPYNEQFF
TGTGCCAGCAGTTACTCGGGAGACCCATACAATGAGCAGTTCTTC
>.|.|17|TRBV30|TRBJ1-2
CAWSTKQGEFHNYGYTF
TGTGCCTGGAGTACTAAGCAGGGTGAATTTCATAACTATGGCTACACCTTC
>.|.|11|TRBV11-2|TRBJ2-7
CASSFSVEQYF
TGTGCCAGCAGCTTTAGCGTCGAGCAGTACTTC
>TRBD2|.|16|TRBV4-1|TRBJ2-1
CASSQDLSGGYNEQFF
TGCGCCAGCAGCCAAGATCTCAGCGGGGGGTACAATGAGCAGTTCTTC
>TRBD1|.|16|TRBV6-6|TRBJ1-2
CASSPDRVWANYGYTF
TGTGCCAGCAGTCCAGACAGGGTGTGGGCTAACTATGGCTACACCTTC
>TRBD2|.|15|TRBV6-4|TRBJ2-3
CASSAEAGEKDTQYF
TGTGCCAGCAGTGCGGAAGCGGGAGAAAAAGATACGCAGTATTTT
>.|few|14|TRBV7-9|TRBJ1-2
CASSIGQPYYGYTF
TGTGCCAGCAGCATCGGACAGCCCTACTATGGCTACACCTTC
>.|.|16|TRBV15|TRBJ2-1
CATSRGGYTSYPEQFF
TGTGCCACCAGCCGTGGGGGGTACACGTCCTACCCTGAGCAGTTCTTC
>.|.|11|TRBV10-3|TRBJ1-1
CAISPGQEAFF
TGTGCCATTTCCCCGGGACAAGAAGCTTTCTTT
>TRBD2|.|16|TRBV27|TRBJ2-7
CASSLRGLAGTHEQYF
TGTGCCAGCAGCCTACGAGGGCTAGCGGGTACCCACGAGCAGTACTTC
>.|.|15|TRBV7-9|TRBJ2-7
CASSSPGGIGNEQYF
TGTGCCAGCAGCTCCCCCGGCGGGATTGGAAACGAGCAGTACTTC
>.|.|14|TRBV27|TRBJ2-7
CASSSGVLIYEQYF
TGTGCCAGCAGTAGTGGAGTACTGATTTACGAGCAGTACTTC
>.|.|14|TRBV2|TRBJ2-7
CASNGLANLYEQYF
TGTGCCAGCAACGGGCTAGCAAATCTCTACGAGCAGTACTTC
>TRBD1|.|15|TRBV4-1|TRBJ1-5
CASSHLTGGGQPQHF
TGCGCCAGCAGCCATTTAACAGGGGGAGGCCAGCCCCAGCATTTT
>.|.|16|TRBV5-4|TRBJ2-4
CASSSGGRVAKNIQYF
TGTGCCAGCAGCTCAGGGGGGAGAGTCGCCAAAAACATTCAGTACTTC
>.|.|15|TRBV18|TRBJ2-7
CASSQGGTGSYEQYF
TGTGCCAGCTCACAGGGGGGGACAGGCTCCTACGAGCAGTACTTC
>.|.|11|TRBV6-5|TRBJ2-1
CASSTSGEQFF
TGTGCCAGCTCGACCTCGGGTGAGCAGTTCTTC
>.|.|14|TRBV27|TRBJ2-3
CASSLGTLTDTQYF
TGTGCCAGCAGTTTAGGCACCCTCACAGATACGCAGTATTTT
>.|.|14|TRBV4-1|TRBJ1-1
CASSQERGLPEAFF
TGCGCCAGCAGCCAAGAAAGAGGGCTCCCTGAAGCTTTCTTT
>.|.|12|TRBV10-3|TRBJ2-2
CAIEAGNGELFF
TGTGCCATAGAAGCAGGGAACGGGGAGCTGTTTTTT
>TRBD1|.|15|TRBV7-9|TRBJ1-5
CASSRGQGVRQPQHF
TGTGCCAGCAGCCGGGGACAGGGGGTCCGTCAGCCCCAGCATTTT
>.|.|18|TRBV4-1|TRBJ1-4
CASSQDQGRLGTNEKLFF
TGCGCCAGCAGCCAAGATCAGGGCAGGCTAGGGACTAATGAAAAACTGTTTTTT
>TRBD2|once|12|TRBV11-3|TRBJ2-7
CASSLPGGEQYF
TGTGCCAGCAGCTTGCCGGGAGGCGAGCAGTACTTC
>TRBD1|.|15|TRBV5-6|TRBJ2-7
CASSQIGQGSYEQYF
TGTGCCAGCAGCCAGATTGGACAGGGCTCCTACGAGCAGTACTTC
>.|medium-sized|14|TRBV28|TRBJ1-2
CASSPLAGRYGYTF
TGTGCCAGCAGCCCCCTCGCAGGGCGGTATGGCTACACCTTC
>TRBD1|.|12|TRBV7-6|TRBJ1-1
CASSSTGVDAFF
TGTGCCAGCAGCAGCACAGGGGTAGATGCTTTCTTT
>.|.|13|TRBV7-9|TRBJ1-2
CASSSTDNYGYTF
TGTGCCAGCAGCTCGACAGATAACTATGGCTACACCTTC
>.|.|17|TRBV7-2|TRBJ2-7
CASSAHRGDMHSYEQYF
TGTGCCAGCAGCGCGCACCGGGGGGACATGCACTCCTACGAGCAGTACTTC
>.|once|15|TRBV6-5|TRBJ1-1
CASRHLVVAGTEAFF
TGTGCCAGCAGGCACCTGGTAGTAGCTGGGACTGAAGCTTTCTTT
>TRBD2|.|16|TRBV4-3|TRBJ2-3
CASSQAGLAGGDTQYF
TGCGCCAGCAGCCAGGCAGGACTAGCGGGGGGGGATACGCAGTATTTT
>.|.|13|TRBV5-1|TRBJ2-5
CASSLVPEETQYF
TGCGCCAGCAGCTTGGTGCCGGAAGAGACCCAGTACTTC
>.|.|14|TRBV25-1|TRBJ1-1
CASSAGGMNTEAFF
TGTGCCAGCAGTGCAGGAGGCATGAACACTGAAGCTTTCTTT
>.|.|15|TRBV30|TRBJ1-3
CAWSEGGASGNTIYF
TGTGCCTGGAGTGAGGGGGGGGCTTCAGGAAACACCATATATTTT
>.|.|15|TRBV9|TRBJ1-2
CASSVGVGGLYGYTF
TGTGCCAGCAGCGTAGGCGTAGGAGGACTCTATGGCTACACCTTC
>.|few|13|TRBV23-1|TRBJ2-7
CASSQVEGSEQYF
TGCGCCAGCAGCCAAGTTGAGGGTAGTGAGCAGTACTTC